These T cell receptor beta chains were read from a single sample in a study of early T cells in non-severe SARS-CoV-2 infection. Using its own MiXCR run on the 5' RACE reads, TCRdb lists one record per CDR3 protein. The table records around 70,000 distinct CDR3 sequences, more than 9% of them present only once. The source material was whole blood. These receptors were taken from an adult who was a healthcare worker with PCR-confirmed SARS-CoV-2 infection or an uninfected control (not recorded which). CDR3s include the opening cysteine and the closing phenylalanine or tryptophan. A D gene is named only where the DNA matches it firmly. Rows may omit the clone size; those that give it use once, few, many or a size class.

D gene	J gene	clone size	V gene	CDR3 DNA	CDR3 protein
NA	TRBJ2-3	few	TRBV7-6	TGTGCCAGCAGCTTACAGGCCCCCCCCCACACAGATACGCAGTATTTT	CASSLQAPPHTDTQYF
NA	TRBJ2-1	NA	TRBV20-1	TGCAGTGCCGCCCGACGCGAGGGGTACAATGAGCAGTTCTTC	CSAARREGYNEQFF
NA	TRBJ2-1	few	TRBV1	TGCACCAGCAGTCCGGGACGGGGTCACAATGAGCAGTTCTTC	CTSSPGRGHNEQFF
NA	TRBJ1-2	NA	TRBV3-1	TGTGCCAGCAGCCAGGGGATGGCGTCCAACTATGGCTACACCTTC	CASSQGMASNYGYTF
TRBD2	TRBJ2-1	few	TRBV7-9	TGTGCCAGCAGCCCGGGACTACTCTCCTACAATGAGCAGTTCTTC	CASSPGLLSYNEQFF
NA	TRBJ1-2	few	TRBV12-5	TGTGCTAGTGGACGCCCTCGGGACGGATACTATGGCTACACCTTC	CASGRPRDGYYGYTF
NA	TRBJ2-7	NA	TRBV29-1	TGCAGCGTTGTCGCGGATGGGGGCTACGAGCAGTACTTC	CSVVADGGYEQYF
NA	TRBJ1-4	few	TRBV5-1	TGCGCCAGCAGCCCGGACAGCCGTAATGAAAAACTGTTTTTT	CASSPDSRNEKLFF
TRBD1	TRBJ1-1	many	TRBV20-1	TGCAGTGCTAAGTTCCCCAGGGGGAGCGTGGGGGGAACTGAAGCTTTCTTT	CSAKFPRGSVGGTEAFF
TRBD1	TRBJ1-1	few	TRBV30	TGTGCCTGGCAGACAGGGGGCAGAGCTGAAGCTTTCTTT	CAWQTGGRAEAFF
TRBD2	TRBJ2-7	NA	TRBV18	TGTGCCAGCTCAAGGACTAGCGGGGTCTCCTACGAGCAGTACTTC	CASSRTSGVSYEQYF
NA	TRBJ2-7	NA	TRBV10-1	TGCGCCAGCAGTGACGGAGCATCCTACGAGCAGTACTTC	CASSDGASYEQYF
NA	TRBJ2-7	NA	TRBV29-1	TGCAGCGTTGTGGAGGCCTACGAGCAGTACTTC	CSVVEAYEQYF
NA	TRBJ2-1	few	TRBV19	TGTGCCAGTAGTCCCCGCGACAATTCAGGTTACAATGAGCAGTTCTTC	CASSPRDNSGYNEQFF
TRBD1	TRBJ1-5	NA	TRBV28	TGTGCCAGCACGACAGGGATGGGCAATCAGCCCCAGCATTTT	CASTTGMGNQPQHF
NA	TRBJ2-7	many	TRBV6-5	TGTGCCAGCAGTCGAGAGGGGGGGGACTACGAGCAGTACTTC	CASSREGGDYEQYF
NA	TRBJ2-5	many	TRBV14	TGTGCCAGCAGCCAAAGACAGCAAGAGACCCAGTACTTC	CASSQRQQETQYF
NA	TRBJ2-5	NA	TRBV3-1	TGTGCCAGCAGCCAATACGTACTAGAGACCCAGTACTTC	CASSQYVLETQYF
NA	TRBJ2-1	NA	TRBV29-1	TGCAGCGGTGGCCCCAACAAAGGGCTCAATGAGCAGTTCTTC	CSGGPNKGLNEQFF
NA	TRBJ2-2	few	TRBV7-3	TGTGCCAGCAGCCCGCACGTCCACGCCGCCAAAATAGGCGGGGAGCTGTTTTTT	CASSPHVHAAKIGGELFF
TRBD1	TRBJ2-7	many	TRBV6-2/TRBV6-3	TGTGCCAGCAGTGACCTGGGACAGGGTGAGCAGTACTTC	CASSDLGQGEQYF
NA	TRBJ1-2	NA	TRBV20-1	TGCAGTGCTAGAGACAGAATGAACTATGGCTACACCTTC	CSARDRMNYGYTF
NA	TRBJ1-1	many	TRBV4-1	TGCGCCAGCAGCTTCAGAGGGCAGGGTGGCACTGAAGCTTTCTTT	CASSFRGQGGTEAFF
NA	TRBJ1-1	few	TRBV30	TGTGCCTGGAGGGACCCAGAAGCTTTCTTT	CAWRDPEAFF
TRBD1	TRBJ2-5	many	TRBV20-1	TGCAGTGCTAGGTACTACAGGGGGCAAGAGACCCAGTACTTC	CSARYYRGQETQYF
NA	TRBJ1-1	few	TRBV12-3/TRBV12-4	TGTGCCAGCAGTTTACAGCCCCCGGGCACTGAAGCTTTCTTT	CASSLQPPGTEAFF
NA	TRBJ2-7	NA	TRBV20-1	TGCAGTGCTAGATGGGAACAAACCTACGAGCAGTACTTC	CSARWEQTYEQYF
TRBD1	TRBJ2-5	few	TRBV6-5	TGTGCCAGCAGTTTGGTGGGACAGATACAAGAGACCCAGTACTTC	CASSLVGQIQETQYF
NA	TRBJ1-1	few	TRBV27	TGTGCCAGCAGTTTGGGACGGAACACTGAAGCTTTCTTT	CASSLGRNTEAFF
NA	TRBJ2-2	few	TRBV30	TGTGCCTGGAGTTTGCAGGCCTGGACCGGGGAGCTGTTTTTT	CAWSLQAWTGELFF
NA	TRBJ2-1	few	TRBV27	TGTGCCAGCAGTGGCCGGCGGGGTGAGCAGTTCTTC	CASSGRRGEQFF
NA	TRBJ2-1	few	TRBV6-2/TRBV6-3	TGTGCCAGCAGCCAACCAGCCCCACGGAATGAGCAGTTCTTC	CASSQPAPRNEQFF
NA	TRBJ1-4	NA	TRBV4-3	TGCGCCAGCAGCCAAGAACGCGGCACGCCTAGTGAAAAACTGTTTTTT	CASSQERGTPSEKLFF
NA	TRBJ2-7	many	TRBV20-1	TGCAGTGCTAGAGAACAGGGACGGATCCTTTACGAGCAGTACTTC	CSAREQGRILYEQYF
NA	TRBJ2-3	many	TRBV18	TGTGCCAGCTCGGTGGACGATACGCAGTATTTT	CASSVDDTQYF
NA	TRBJ2-7	NA	TRBV27	TGTGCCAGCAAAACCGGGCCTAACTACGAGCAGTACTTC	CASKTGPNYEQYF
NA	TRBJ2-5	NA	TRBV20-1	TGCAGTGCGCAGGTCCCCCCTATAGCCCAGTACTTC	CSAQVPPIAQYF
NA	TRBJ2-7	few	TRBV20-1	TGCAGTGCTAGACTAGCCTACGAGCAGTACTTC	CSARLAYEQYF
TRBD1	TRBJ2-7	NA	TRBV20-1	TGCAGTGCTAGCCTGGACAGGCCCGGGGAGCAGTACTTC	CSASLDRPGEQYF
NA	TRBJ1-6	NA	TRBV7-2	TGTGCCAGCAGCTTAGGGTCCTATAATTCACCCCTCCACTTT	CASSLGSYNSPLHF
TRBD1	TRBJ2-3	NA	TRBV9	TGTGCCAGCAGCGCCCAGACAGGGGGCGGGGATACGCAGTATTTT	CASSAQTGGGDTQYF
NA	TRBJ2-1	NA	TRBV7-2	TGTGCCAGCAGCTGGGGGCCTAGCTCCTACAATGAGCAGTTCTTC	CASSWGPSSYNEQFF
NA	TRBJ1-1	NA	TRBV30	TGTGCCTGGACCACGGAGGGGAACACTGAAGCTTTCTTT	CAWTTEGNTEAFF
TRBD2	TRBJ2-5	NA	TRBV13	TGTGCCAGCAGCTTCTCCCGGGAGGGCCAGTACTTC	CASSFSREGQYF
NA	TRBJ1-4	NA	TRBV30	TGTGCCTGGAGTGTAGGGGCGTTTAATGAAAAACTGTTTTTT	CAWSVGAFNEKLFF
NA	TRBJ1-1	few	TRBV5-1	TGCGCCAGCAGCTTGGGTCAGGGGCGAAGACAGGCCATGAACACTGAAGCTTTCTTT	CASSLGQGRRQAMNTEAFF
NA	TRBJ1-6	few	TRBV12-3/TRBV12-4	TGTGCCAGCAGTTTGGGGAGTTCACCCCTCCACTTT	CASSLGSSPLHF
NA	TRBJ2-1	many	TRBV27	TGTGCCAGCACTGGCAGAAATGAGCAGTTCTTC	CASTGRNEQFF
NA	TRBJ2-5	NA	TRBV7-2	TGTGCCAGCAGCTTACCAACGGGACTTCCGTGGACCCAGTACTTC	CASSLPTGLPWTQYF
NA	TRBJ1-2	many	TRBV27	TGTGCCAGCAGAAAAATGGGGGTCGACTATGGCTACACCTTC	CASRKMGVDYGYTF